The clone carrying this T cell receptor beta chain turned up a few times. Original processing methods: Estimation of nucleated cell counts relied on the amplification of reference gene primers. The data were produced by immunoSEQ multiplex PCR, yet TCRdb's version contains in-frame clones alone and is incomplete. That table is the source of V, J and clone size, and D and trimming were worked out from the DNA. The sample lists about 120,000 clones, about four fifths occurring once. CDR1 MNHEY and CDR2 SMNVEV come from the germline V gene (reference sequence). V dropped 10 bases and J dropped 0 bases, with 11 bases sitting between them. The CDR3 loop spans 13 amino acids. The source of the sample is a study of blood T cell repertoires in COVID-19. Study details: Researchers got acute and convalescent COVID-19 samples from the United States, Italy and Spain. PBMCs, B-cell-depleted T cells, or T cells were the source of the cDNA or gDNA that made up the material.

The receptor was derived from a man in his forties with active or convalescent COVID-19. J is TRBJ2-3 and V is TRBV27, with D possibly TRBD1 on 5 matching bases. Source material: peripheral blood. CDR3 residues: CATAQASTDTQYF. In DNA, the CDR3 is TGTGCCACCGCACAGGCTAGCACAGATACGCAGTATTTT.